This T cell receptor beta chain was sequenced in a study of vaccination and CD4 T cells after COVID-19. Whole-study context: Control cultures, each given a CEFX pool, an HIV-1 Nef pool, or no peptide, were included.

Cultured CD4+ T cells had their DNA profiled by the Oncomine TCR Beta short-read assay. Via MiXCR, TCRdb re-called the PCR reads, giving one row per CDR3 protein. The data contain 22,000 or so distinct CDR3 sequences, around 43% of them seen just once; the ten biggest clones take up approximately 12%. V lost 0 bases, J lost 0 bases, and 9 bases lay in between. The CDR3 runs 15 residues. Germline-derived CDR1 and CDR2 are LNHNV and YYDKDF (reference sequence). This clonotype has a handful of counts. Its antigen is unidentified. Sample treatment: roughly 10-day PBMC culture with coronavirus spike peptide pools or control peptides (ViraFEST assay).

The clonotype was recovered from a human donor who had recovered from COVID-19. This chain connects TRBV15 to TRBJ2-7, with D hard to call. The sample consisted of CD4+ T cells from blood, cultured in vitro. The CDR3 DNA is TGTGCCACCAGCAGAGATGGAACGGCCTCCTACGAGCAGTACTTC. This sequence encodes CATSRDGTASYEQYF.